A selection of T cell receptor beta chains follows, all from one sample in a study of regulatory T cells in long-lasting Graves disease. TCRdb recomputed calls from the multiplex PCR reads with MiXCR, one row per CDR3 protein. Of approximately 690,000 distinct CDR3 sequences detected, 25% to 30% appear once; the ten largest clones hold roughly 40%. The specimen comprised peripheral blood mononuclear cells (PBMCs), sampled when the disease was refractory, from a patient treated with antithyroid drugs. These receptors all stem from a female donor with Graves disease. Both conserved end residues are trimmed from each CDR3. The size of a clone is reported for some rows only, either as once, few or many, or as a class for expanded clones.

>TRBJ1-1|-|TRBV18
ASSQDRVGITEAF
>TRBJ2-4|-|TRBV6-2/TRBV6-3
ASSSGTSGTAAKNIQY
>TRBJ2-2|-|TRBV5-1
ASSALPGTGELF
>TRBJ1-1|many|TRBV27
ASSLWQGDTEAF
>TRBJ1-5|few|TRBV30
AWSTRQGHQPQH
>TRBJ2-5|many|TRBV6-1
ASSVAGGVTQY
>TRBJ1-4|-|TRBV3-1
AGSQDADRKNEKLF
>TRBJ1-1|few|TRBV5-1
ASSSWTGGDVAF
>TRBJ1-2|few|TRBV28
ASSTDRGNGGYT
>TRBJ1-5|-|TRBV19
ASSTDRTNQPQH
>TRBJ2-7|-|TRBV2
ASSELVVYEQY
>TRBJ1-1|-|TRBV7-9
ASSLLDNSNTEAF
>TRBJ2-7|-|TRBV11-2
ASSFSTSGVYEQY
>TRBJ2-7|-|TRBV13
ASSTPADRGEQY
>TRBJ2-5|once|TRBV7-6
ASSLAATSGQETQY
>TRBJ2-2|many|TRBV12-3/TRBV12-4
ASSLEGVGRRFTGELF
>TRBJ1-1|-|TRBV5-1
ASSGGYDTGMNTEAF
>TRBJ2-7|-|TRBV6-9
ASSYGQGPSYEQY
>TRBJ2-7|-|TRBV11-2
ASSLETGLFSYEQY